The T cell receptor (beta chain) under discussion was sequenced for a study of T cell repertoires in cytomegalovirus infection (dated by TCRdb to between 2018 and 2020). For context, the study as a whole: Peptide stimulations targeted recently identified HLA-C-restricted CMV epitopes, whose presentation resists viral immunomodulation, together with well-studied HLA-B-restricted epitopes. The HLA type of each donor mattered for the analysis, because public TCR beta signatures pointed to carriage of CMV infection along with the matching HLA type.

Sequencing took place on an Illumina HiSeq 1500. The raw public data were reprocessed by TCRdb itself: fastp quality trimming at Q25, MiXCR clonotype calling, in-frame beta chains only. All rows with the same CDR3 protein become a single entry with the most common DNA and genes. The sample data list 200,000 to 250,000 distinct CDR3 sequences, and 38% of these were observed just once. The ten largest clonotypes hold approximately 60% of the sample. Trimming takes 3 bases from V and 3 bases from J, and the germline ends sit 15 bases apart. Taken from the germline V gene, the CDR1 and CDR2 loops are SGHTA and FQGNSA. The CDR3, from cysteine to phenylalanine, totals 15 residues. Solely the CDR3 DNA is kept, with 45 bases framed from the first base. Overall results and qualifications from the work: In both this cohort and an independent roughly 330-donor cohort, the cumulative frequency of public TCR beta family members distinguished carriers of CMV infection plus the relevant HLA type. The ex vivo response was dominated by HLA-C-restricted CMV-specific TCR beta clonotypes, which also provided the single most frequent clonotype in two of eight donors.

Interpreted using the paper, the treatment or condition label stands for: in vitro stimulation with specific CMV peptide epitopes to enrich CMV-specific T cells. This clonotype has more than one count but fewer than ten. There is no known antigen for this receptor. No much larger clone exists at a distance of one base, and base qualities are not known. This receptor was obtained from a human donor in good health (CMV status not recorded). Some clones in this sample may be carry-over from other donors' samples. The sequences come from CD8+ T cells from cultured PBMCs, collected from culture after CMV antigen stimulation. The V gene is TRBV7-2 and the J gene is TRBJ2-7, with a tentative D call of TRBD1 or TRBD2, each matching 6 bases. The nucleotide sequence reads TGTGCCAGCAGCTTCTTCGGTAGGGGGGACTACGAGCAGTACTTC. The resulting protein is CASSFFGRGDYEQYF.